The next 12 T cell receptor beta chains were all read from a single sample in a study of vaccination and CD4 T cells after COVID-19. With the Oncomine TCR Beta short-read assay, DNA from cultured CD4+ T cells was sequenced. TCRdb fed the PCR reads into MiXCR, producing one record per CDR3 protein. The profile shows about 9,700 distinct CDR3 sequences, around 70% of them singletons. For these TCRs, the target antigens are not known. Documented treatment: approximately nine-day PBMC culture with coronavirus spike peptide pools or control peptides (ViraFEST assay). What was sequenced was CD4+ T cells from blood, cultured in vitro. These receptors originate from a human donor who had recovered from COVID-19.

The chain carries TRBV5-4 and TRBJ1-1; unclear D gene. The V gene's germline CDR1 is SGHNT and CDR2 YYREEE (reference sequence). V lost 2 bases to trimming and J lost 1 base, with 6 bases between them. This CDR3 is built from 13 residues. CDR3 in amino acids: CASSFNKNTEAFF. The CDR3 nucleotides read TGTGCCAGCAGCTTCAATAAGAACACTGAAGCTTTCTTT.

This clonotype was detected a few times. The chain joins TRBV18 to TRBJ1-1; 7 bases are shared with TRBD1. V was pared by 3 bases and J by 0 bases, with 4 bases of the junction left unmatched. Germline V gives CDR1 KGHSH, CDR2 LQKENI. This CDR3 is 15 amino acids long. CDR3 amino acids: CASSPVTGLNTEAFF. DNA of the CDR3: TGTGCCAGCTCACCGGTGACAGGGCTGAACACTGAAGCTTTCTTT.

The chain carries TRBV18 and TRBJ2-7, with D perhaps matching TRBD2 (6 bases). V gave up 4 bases and J gave up 0 bases, with 10 bases separating them. The CDR3 loop spans 14 amino acids. CDR1 is KGHSH, CDR2 LQKENI, per germline. CDR3 amino acids: CASSQGLVSYEQYF. The CDR3 DNA sequence: TGTGCCAGCTCACAGGGACTGGTCTCCTACGAGCAGTACTTC.

This sequence joins TRBV30 and TRBJ1-2; TRBD1 might be the D (5 bases). V gave up 4 bases and J gave up 10 bases, with 19 bases separating them. The CDR3 spans 13 residues. Germline CDR1 GTSNPN, CDR2 SVGIG (reference sequence). The CDR3 sequence: CAWNWKGRSYYTF. The CDR3 DNA is TGTGCCTGGAATTGGAAGGGGCGGTCCTACTACACCTTC. The whole variable domain, filled in from reference TRBV30 and TRBJ1-2, reads SQTIHQWPATLVQPVGSPLSLECTVEGTSNPNLYWYRQAAGRGLQLLFYSVGIGQISSEVPQNLSASRPQDRQFILSSKKLLLSDSGFYLCAWNWKGRSYYTFGSGTRLTVV.

CDR3 sequence (DNA): TGTGCCAGCAGTTTGGGCAGGGTTTATGGCTACACCTTC. Its protein product is CASSLGRVYGYTF. The rearrangement uses TRBV7-9 and TRBJ1-2; maybe TRBD1 (5 bases). Per the germline V gene, CDR1 is SEHNR and CDR2 is FQNEAQ (reference sequence). V was cut by 6 bases and J by 5 bases, with 13 bases left in between. CDR3 length equals 13 residues.

This clonotype was observed a handful of times. The V gene is TRBV27, the J gene TRBJ1-2; 11 nucleotides line up with TRBD1. The J segment lost 8 bases and the V segment lost 4 bases, leaving 6 bases of the junction unmatched. The V gene's germline CDR1 is MNHEY and CDR2 SMNVEV (reference sequence). The CDR3 sequence is 14 residues long. In DNA form, the CDR3 reads TGTGCCAGCAGTTCGGGACAGGGGGATCGGGGCTACACCTTC. Protein sequence: CASSSGQGDRGYTF.

The V call is TRBV20-1, the J call TRBJ2-4; 8 bases map to TRBD2. Germline values: CDR1 DFQATT, CDR2 SNEGSKA (reference sequence). The V and J ends lost 2 bases and 6 bases, in that order; junction bases with no gene match: 3. The CDR3 runs to 13 residues. In DNA, the CDR3 is TGCAGTGCTAGACGGGGGGGTGGAAACATTCAGTACTTC. Translation: CSARRGGGNIQYF.

The chain uses TRBV6-2 or TRBV6-3 and TRBJ1-6, with a tentative D call TRBD1 (5 bases). CDR3 length equals 14 residues. Per the germline V gene, CDR1 is MNHEY and CDR2 is SVGEGT. V was cut by 8 bases and J by 7 bases, with 15 bases left in between. CDR3 in amino acids: CASGKWDPNSPLHF. The CDR3 DNA sequence: TGTGCCAGCGGTAAATGGGACCCAAATTCACCCCTCCACTTT.

This sequence joins TRBV20-1 and TRBJ1-4; perhaps TRBD1 as D (5 bases). This CDR3 region has 16 residues. The V end lost 1 base, the J end lost 2 bases, and 14 bases lay between the germline ends. Germline V lookup: CDR1 DFQATT, CDR2 SNEGSKA (reference sequence). The DNA of the CDR3 is TGCAGTGCTAGAGGGACTTCGGGACTCACTAATGAAAAACTGTTTTTT. Protein sequence: CSARGTSGLTNEKLFF.

This clonotype was picked up a small number of times. The rearrangement uses TRBV19 and TRBJ1-2; D not resolved. V dropped 7 bases and J dropped 2 bases, with 11 bases sitting between them. The CDR3 sequence is 13 residues long. Germline CDR1 and CDR2: LNHDA and SQIVND (reference sequence). The CDR3 DNA reads TGTGCCAGTAAGGCCGCATCCAACTATGGCTACACCTTC. This codes for CASKAASNYGYTF. The whole variable domain, filled in from reference TRBV19 and TRBJ1-2, reads DGGITQSPKYLFRKEGQNVTLSCEQNLNHDAMYWYRQDPGQGLRLIYYSQIVNDFQKGDIAEGYSVSREKKESFPLTVTSAQKNPTAFYLCASKAASNYGYTFGSGTRLTVV.

The rearrangement joins TRBV4-1 to TRBJ2-4, with 9 bases identical to TRBD1. J lost 1 base, V lost 4 bases, and 5 bases had no gene match. The germline V gene encodes CDR1 MGHRA and CDR2 YSYEKL. The CDR3 runs to 16 residues. The CDR3 DNA follows: TGCGCCAGCAGCCCTCGGGACAGGGTCGCCAAAAACATTCAGTACTTC. Translated, it gives CASSPRDRVAKNIQYF.

This clonotype was counted once. V is TRBV6-1 and J is TRBJ2-5; 9 positions agree with TRBD1. V lost 8 bases to trimming and J lost 3 bases; unmatched junction nucleotides: 1. The CDR3 has 12 amino acids. Germline CDR1 is MNHNS and CDR2 is SASEGT. This CDR3 reads CASRDREETQYF. In DNA form, the CDR3 reads TGTGCCAGCCGGGACAGGGAAGAGACCCAGTACTTC.